This TCR beta chain was profiled in a study of naive and memory T cell subsets. After the first PCR, alpha and beta chain libraries were processed separately. In the case of this clonotype: Its antigen is currently unknown.

Overall study findings and caveats: From naive to CM, EM and EMRA, diversity decreased and Gini increased. Especially in CD8 cells, naive repertoires contained a few larger clonotypes, possibly CD45RA-re-expressing memory cells.

Both TRBC1 and TRBC2 were covered by a beta constant-region primer of two equimolar oligonucleotides. Four rounds of PCR amplified the ligated cDNA using nested alpha and beta constant-region primers plus SP2. An oligonucleotide with the SP2 primer and a 12-nucleotide UMI was ligated to the cDNA 3' end. TCRdb fed the UMI-ligation and nested PCR reads into MiXCR, producing one record per CDR3 protein. The sample includes 130,000 to 150,000 distinct CDR3 sequences, 22% of them seen just once. This TCR was sampled from a human donor in good health. Sequencing was done on a sample of naive CD4+ T cells from blood.

The CDR3, as DNA: TGTGCCAGCAGTTTTACCAGGGGGCGTAGAAATGAGCAGTTCTTC. It is translated as CASSFTRGRRNEQFF. The chain carries TRBV12-3 or TRBV12-4 and TRBJ2-1; 8 bases line up with TRBD1. This CDR3 comprises 15 residues. Germline trimming cut 3 bases from V and 7 bases from J; bases unmatched to any gene: 8.